This entry describes one TCR beta chain. Antigen: not known. This sample was taken from a study of T-cell memory formation after mild COVID-19. In the study overall: Largely donor-specific TCR clusters were found. Whole-study results and caveats: Chiefly within CM and EM were the contracting CD4+ clones; CD8+ ones were within EMRA. The finding that pre-infection memory included some responding clones suggested that cross-reactive memory joined.

Germline CDR1 SGHVS, CDR2 FQNEAQ. The CDR3 runs to 16 residues. V lost 5 bases, J lost 4 bases, and 13 bases stayed unmatched. 5'RACE with constant-segment primers built TCRalpha and TCRbeta cDNA libraries with UMIs. TCRdb analysed the 5' RACE reads with MiXCR anew, one entry per CDR3 protein. Here the sample spans approximately 210,000 distinct CDR3 sequences, under 30% being singletons. Sequenced: PBMCs or a T cell subset sorted from them (not recorded which). The gene calls are TRBV7-8 and TRBJ1-2; 7 bases are a match to TRBD1. The TCR originated in an adult woman who had mild COVID-19 (a few samples of this study predate the infection). Cell type and time point are not known. CDR3 region: CASSLRPTGLSYGYTF. The CDR3 coding sequence is TGTGCCAGCAGCCTTAGACCGACAGGGCTTAGCTATGGCTACACCTTC.